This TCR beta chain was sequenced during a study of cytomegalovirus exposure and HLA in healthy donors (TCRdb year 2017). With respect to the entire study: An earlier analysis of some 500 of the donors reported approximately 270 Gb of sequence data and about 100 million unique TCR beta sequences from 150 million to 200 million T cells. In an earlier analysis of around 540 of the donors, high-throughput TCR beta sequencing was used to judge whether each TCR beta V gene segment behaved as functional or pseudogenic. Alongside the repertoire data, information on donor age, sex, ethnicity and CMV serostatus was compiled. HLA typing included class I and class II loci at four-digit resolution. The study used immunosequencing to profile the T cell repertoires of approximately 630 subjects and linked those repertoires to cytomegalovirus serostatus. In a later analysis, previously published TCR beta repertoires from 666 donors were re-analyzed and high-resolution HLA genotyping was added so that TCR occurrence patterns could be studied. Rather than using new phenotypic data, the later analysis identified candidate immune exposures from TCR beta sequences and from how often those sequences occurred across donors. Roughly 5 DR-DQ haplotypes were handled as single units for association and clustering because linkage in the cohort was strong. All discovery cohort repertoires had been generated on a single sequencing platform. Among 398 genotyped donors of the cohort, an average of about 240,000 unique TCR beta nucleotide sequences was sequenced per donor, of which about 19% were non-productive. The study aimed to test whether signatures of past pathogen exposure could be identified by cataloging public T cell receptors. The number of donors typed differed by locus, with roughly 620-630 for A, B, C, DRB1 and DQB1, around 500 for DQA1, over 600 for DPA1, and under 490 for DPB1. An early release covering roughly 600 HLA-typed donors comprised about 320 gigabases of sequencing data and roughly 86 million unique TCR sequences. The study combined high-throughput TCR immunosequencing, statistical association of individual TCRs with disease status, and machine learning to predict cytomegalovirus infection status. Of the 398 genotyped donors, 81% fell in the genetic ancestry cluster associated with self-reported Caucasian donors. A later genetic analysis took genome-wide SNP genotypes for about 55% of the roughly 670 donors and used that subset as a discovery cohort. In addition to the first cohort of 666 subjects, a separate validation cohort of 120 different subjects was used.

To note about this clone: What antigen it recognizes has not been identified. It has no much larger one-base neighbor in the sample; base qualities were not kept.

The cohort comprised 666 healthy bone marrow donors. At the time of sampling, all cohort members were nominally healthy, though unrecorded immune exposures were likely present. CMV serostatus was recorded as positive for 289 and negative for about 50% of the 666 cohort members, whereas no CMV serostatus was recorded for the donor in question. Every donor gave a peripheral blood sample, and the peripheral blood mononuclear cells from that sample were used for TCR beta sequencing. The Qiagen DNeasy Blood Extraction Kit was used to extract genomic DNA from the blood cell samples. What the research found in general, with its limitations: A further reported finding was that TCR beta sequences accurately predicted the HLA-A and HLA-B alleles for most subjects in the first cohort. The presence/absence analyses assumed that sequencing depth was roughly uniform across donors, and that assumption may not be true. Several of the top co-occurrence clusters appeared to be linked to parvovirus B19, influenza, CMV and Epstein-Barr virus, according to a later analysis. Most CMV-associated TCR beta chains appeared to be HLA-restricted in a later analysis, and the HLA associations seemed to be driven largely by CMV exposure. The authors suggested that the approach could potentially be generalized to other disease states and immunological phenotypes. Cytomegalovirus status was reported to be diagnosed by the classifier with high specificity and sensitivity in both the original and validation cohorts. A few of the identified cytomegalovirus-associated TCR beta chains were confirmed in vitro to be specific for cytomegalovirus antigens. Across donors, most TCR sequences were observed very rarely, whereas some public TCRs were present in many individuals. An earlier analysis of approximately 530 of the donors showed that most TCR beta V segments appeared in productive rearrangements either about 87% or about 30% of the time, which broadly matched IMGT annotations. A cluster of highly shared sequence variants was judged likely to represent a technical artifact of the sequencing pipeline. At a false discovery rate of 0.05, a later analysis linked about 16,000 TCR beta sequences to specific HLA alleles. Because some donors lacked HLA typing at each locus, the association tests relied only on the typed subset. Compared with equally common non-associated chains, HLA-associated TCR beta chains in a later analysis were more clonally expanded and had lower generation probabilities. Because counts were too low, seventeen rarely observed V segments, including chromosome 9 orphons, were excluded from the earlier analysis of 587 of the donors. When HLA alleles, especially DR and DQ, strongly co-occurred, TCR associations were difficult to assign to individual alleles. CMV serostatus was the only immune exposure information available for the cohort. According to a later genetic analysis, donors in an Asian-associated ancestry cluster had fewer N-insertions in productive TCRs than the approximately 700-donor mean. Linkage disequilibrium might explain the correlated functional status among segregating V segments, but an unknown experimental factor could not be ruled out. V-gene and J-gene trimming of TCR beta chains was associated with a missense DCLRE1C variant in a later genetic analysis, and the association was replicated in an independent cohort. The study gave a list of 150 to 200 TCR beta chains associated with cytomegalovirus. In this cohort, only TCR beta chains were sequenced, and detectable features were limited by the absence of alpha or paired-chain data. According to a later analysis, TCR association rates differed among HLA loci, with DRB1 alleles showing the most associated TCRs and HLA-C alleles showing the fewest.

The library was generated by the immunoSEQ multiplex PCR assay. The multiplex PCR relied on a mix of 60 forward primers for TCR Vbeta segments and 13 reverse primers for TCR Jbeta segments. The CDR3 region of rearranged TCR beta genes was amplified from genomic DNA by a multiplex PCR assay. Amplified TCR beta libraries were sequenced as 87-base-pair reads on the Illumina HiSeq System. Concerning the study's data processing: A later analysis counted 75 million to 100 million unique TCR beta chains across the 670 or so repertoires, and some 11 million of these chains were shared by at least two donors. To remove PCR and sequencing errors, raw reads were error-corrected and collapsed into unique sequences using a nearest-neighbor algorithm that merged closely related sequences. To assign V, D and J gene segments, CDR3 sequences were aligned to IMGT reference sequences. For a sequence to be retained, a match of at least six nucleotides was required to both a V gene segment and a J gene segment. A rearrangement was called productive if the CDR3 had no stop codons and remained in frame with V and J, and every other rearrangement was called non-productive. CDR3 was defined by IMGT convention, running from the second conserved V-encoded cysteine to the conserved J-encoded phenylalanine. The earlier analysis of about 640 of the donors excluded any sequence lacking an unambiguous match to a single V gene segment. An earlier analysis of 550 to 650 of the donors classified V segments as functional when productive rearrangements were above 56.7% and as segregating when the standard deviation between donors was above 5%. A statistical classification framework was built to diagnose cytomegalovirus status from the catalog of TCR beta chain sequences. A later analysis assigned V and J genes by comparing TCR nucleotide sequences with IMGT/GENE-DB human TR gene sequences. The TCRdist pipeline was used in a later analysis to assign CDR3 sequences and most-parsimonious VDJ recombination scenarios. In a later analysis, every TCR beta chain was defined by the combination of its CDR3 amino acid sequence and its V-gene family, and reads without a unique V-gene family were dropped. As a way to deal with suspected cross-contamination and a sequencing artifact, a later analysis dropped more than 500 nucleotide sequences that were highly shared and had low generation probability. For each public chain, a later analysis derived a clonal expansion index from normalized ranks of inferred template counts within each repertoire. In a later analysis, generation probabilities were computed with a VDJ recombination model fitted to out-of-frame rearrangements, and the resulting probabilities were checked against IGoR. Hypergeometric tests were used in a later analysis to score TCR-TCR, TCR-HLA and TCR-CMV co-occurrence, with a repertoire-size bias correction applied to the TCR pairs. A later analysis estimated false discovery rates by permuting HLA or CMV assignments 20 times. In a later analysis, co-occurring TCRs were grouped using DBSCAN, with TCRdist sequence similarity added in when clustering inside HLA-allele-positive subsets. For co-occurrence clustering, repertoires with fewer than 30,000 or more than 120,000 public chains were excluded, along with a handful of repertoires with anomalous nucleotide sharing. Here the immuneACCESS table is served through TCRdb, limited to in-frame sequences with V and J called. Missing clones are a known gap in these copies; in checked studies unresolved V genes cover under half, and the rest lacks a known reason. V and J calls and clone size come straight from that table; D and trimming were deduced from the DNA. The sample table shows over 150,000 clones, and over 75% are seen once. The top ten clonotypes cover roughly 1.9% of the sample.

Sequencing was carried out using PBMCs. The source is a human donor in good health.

The sequenced DNA is TGCGCCAGCAGCCGGGCGGGAGAGACCTACAATGAGCAGTTCTTC. This translates into CASSRAGETYNEQFF. The sequence links TRBV4-1 to TRBJ2-1; 7 bases in between match TRBD2. Compared with germline, V lacks 4 bases and J lacks 2 bases; bases without a gene match: 5. Looking up the germline V gene yields CDR1 MGHRA and CDR2 YSYEKL. Inclusive of the bounding cysteine and phenylalanine, the CDR3 is 15 residues long. The retained sequence is limited to the CDR3, 45 bases, with the frame set at the first base.